This record looks at one T cell receptor beta chain sequence and its context. What it recognizes is unknown. Some clones are missing from TCRdb's copy, which holds only in-frame ones; the method was immunoSEQ multiplex PCR. This sample has 100,000 to 120,000 clones, with 88% found just once. The V and J ends lost 0 bases and 6 bases, in that order; junction bases with no gene match: 10. The CDR3 length is 17 residues. Germline loops: CDR1 MGHDK, CDR2 SYGVNS. These data originate in a study of T cell responses to AZD1222 COVID-19 vaccine. The study's findings and limits: Close to half of spike-specific TCRs reportedly recognize unmutated variant regions. Spike-specific TCR breadth and depth were elevated following two AZD1222 doses. Donors were mostly white British, more females; clonal diversity possibly underestimated.

The sequence was collected from an adult in good health. The V and J genes are TRBV25-1 and TRBJ1-4; 7 nucleotides align to TRBD1. The source material was peripheral blood, sampled on day 0 of AZD1222 vaccination. CDR3 sequence: CASSEYTGASADEKLFF. As DNA, the CDR3 is TGTGCCAGCAGTGAATATACAGGGGCCTCTGCTGATGAAAAACTGTTTTTT.